This TCR beta chain is from a study of OX40 agonist ivuxolimab in advanced cancers. Only in-frame clones appear in the TCRdb table, and some are missing; sequencing was by immunoSEQ multiplex PCR. The table has roughly 66,000 clones, roughly 87% seen once; the top ten hold approximately 1.3%. The CDR3 consists of 15 residues. CDR1 SEHNR and CDR2 FQNEAQ come from the germline V gene (reference sequence). Losses at the gene ends were 1 base for V and 4 bases for J; bases not matched to a gene: 4. Blood was sampled at baseline, cycle 4 day 1, and cycle 7 day 1. The chain has TRBV7-9 and TRBJ1-5, with 7 bases lining up with TRBD1. The sequences come from CD4+ or CD8+ T cells sorted from blood, collected in a trial of the OX40 agonist ivuxolimab. The sequence was collected from an adult with an advanced solid tumor such as melanoma, head and neck, liver or kidney cancer. For the CDR3, the DNA is TGTGCCAGCAGCTTAGGGGAGACAGGGAATCAGCCCCAGCATTTT. The encoded protein is CASSLGETGNQPQHF.